These T cell receptor beta chains were read from a single sample in a study of Ad26.COV2.S vaccination and SARS-CoV-2 variants. The repertoire was sequenced with immunoSEQ multiplex PCR; TCRdb's copy has only in-frame clones and lacks some. The top ten clones hold around 11% of a sample with 200,000 to 250,000 clones, 85% to 90% of them seen once. Sequenced material: peripheral blood, taken in a trial of Ad26.COV2.S vaccine versus placebo. All receptors come from a person between 18 and 60 years old who received the Ad26.COV2.S COVID-19 vaccine or a placebo. Each CDR3 is given with its conserved first and last residue. Each record gives: J gene, CDR3 length, D gene, clone size, V gene, CDR3 DNA, CDR3 protein. D genes are given only for firm matches. Size values are once, few and many counts, or a class for expanded clones, and some rows have none.

TRBJ2-7 15 . . TRBV13 TGTGCCAGCAGCTTATACTCGGGTGGCACTCCCGAGCAGTACTTC CASSLYSGGTPEQYF
TRBJ2-7 13 TRBD1 . TRBV19 TGTGCCAGTAGTTCGGGACAGGGGGGGGAGCAGTACTTC CASSSGQGGEQYF
TRBJ2-1 16 TRBD2 once TRBV18 TGTGCCAGCTCCCCTGCTAGCGGGAGATCCTACAATGAGCAGTTCTTC CASSPASGRSYNEQFF
TRBJ2-5 16 . . TRBV19 TGTGCCAGTACCTATGGGAAAGGTAGCGGCCAAGAGACCCAGTACTTC CASTYGKGSGQETQYF
TRBJ1-1 17 . once TRBV19 TGTGCCAGTAGTTCAGAACCCTCGGGGTTTTCGAACACTGAAGCTTTCTTT CASSSEPSGFSNTEAFF
TRBJ1-5 16 TRBD1 . TRBV28 TGTGCCAGCAGTTTAAATAGGGACAGGGAGAACCAGCCCCAGCATTTT CASSLNRDRENQPQHF
TRBJ2-1 18 TRBD2 . TRBV24-1 TGTGCCACCAGTGATCCCAACCTAGGGGAGGGGAGGTACAATGAGCAGTTCTTC CATSDPNLGEGRYNEQFF
TRBJ2-7 15 TRBD1 . TRBV18 TGTGCCAGCTCACCAATGGGACAGTTCTCCTACGAGCAGTACTTC CASSPMGQFSYEQYF
TRBJ1-5 16 TRBD1 . TRBV5-5 TGTGCCAGCAGCTTGGGGGACAGGGGACCAACTCAGCCCCAGCATTTT CASSLGDRGPTQPQHF
TRBJ1-6 14 . few TRBV4-3 TGCGCCAGCAGCCAAGTACAGGGAGCTCCACCCCTCCACTTT CASSQVQGAPPLHF
TRBJ2-5 13 . . TRBV6-5 TGTGCCAGCAGGGAGAGGGAACGAGAGACCCAGTACTTC CASRERERETQYF
TRBJ2-7 15 TRBD1 . TRBV6-2/TRBV6-3 TGTGCCAGCAGTTTCTCCGGACAGGGACGGGGCGAGCAGTACTTC CASSFSGQGRGEQYF
TRBJ2-3 16 TRBD2 . TRBV11-2 TGTGCCAGCAGCTTTCTAGCGGGAGGGCCGGGAGATACGCAGTATTTT CASSFLAGGPGDTQYF
TRBJ1-2 14 . once TRBV7-2 TGTGCCAGCAGCCCCGATACAGGGTTAGATGGCTACACCTTC CASSPDTGLDGYTF
TRBJ1-5 15 TRBD1 once TRBV10-2 TGCGCCAGCAGTGCCAGGGGGGCAGGCAATCAGCCCCAGCATTTT CASSARGAGNQPQHF
TRBJ2-1 19 TRBD2 . TRBV3-1/TRBV3-2 TGTGCCAGCAGCCCTAGCTGGACTAGCGGGAGAGTAATAAGTTTGGAGCAGTTCTTC CASSPSWTSGRVISLEQFF
TRBJ2-1 15 . once TRBV29-1 TGCAGCGTTGAAGGTCCAGGGGGGTCCTACAATGAGCAGTTCTTC CSVEGPGGSYNEQFF
TRBJ2-3 13 . . TRBV6-4 TGTGCCTCCTCAGAGGTTCACACAGATACGCAGTATTTT CASSEVHTDTQYF
TRBJ2-1 12 . . TRBV12-3/TRBV12-4 TGTGCCAGCAGCCATACCTACAATGAGCAGTTCTTC CASSHTYNEQFF
TRBJ1-1 15 . . TRBV7-9 TGTGCCAGCAGCTCCCACAGGGTTGGGGGCACTGAAGCTTTCTTT CASSSHRVGGTEAFF
TRBJ1-5 13 . . TRBV24-1 TGTGCCACCGGGGGGAGCCCTTGGCGGCCCCAGCATTTT CATGGSPWRPQHF
TRBJ2-1 14 . . TRBV5-1 TGCGCCAGCAGCCCTCCGGAACCTTACAATGAGCAGTTCTTC CASSPPEPYNEQFF
TRBJ2-2 14 . . TRBV29-1 TGCAGCGGGAGGGGCGTCGGGAACACCGGGGAGCTGTTTTTT CSGRGVGNTGELFF
TRBJ2-1 12 . . TRBV28 TGTGCCAGCAGTGCGGAATACAATGAGCAGTTCTTC CASSAEYNEQFF
TRBJ2-1 17 . . TRBV3-1/TRBV3-2 TGTGCCAGCAGCCAAGATCCCTCGGGCAGGCGCGACAATGAGCAGTTCTTC CASSQDPSGRRDNEQFF
TRBJ1-5 14 TRBD1 . TRBV7-9 TGTGCCAGCAGCTCAACAGGGGGCGACGCGGCCCAGCATTTT CASSSTGGDAAQHF
TRBJ2-7 13 . . TRBV10-3 TGTGCCATCAGAATCGATAGCCGCTACGAGCAGTACTTC CAIRIDSRYEQYF
TRBJ1-6 14 . . TRBV6-5 TGTGCCAGCAGTTACGAGTGGGAGGGACGCCCCCTCCACTTT CASSYEWEGRPLHF
TRBJ2-3 12 . once TRBV27 TGTGCCAGCAGTTTTAGCACAGATACGCAGTATTTT CASSFSTDTQYF
TRBJ1-2 13 . . TRBV19 TGTGCCAGTAAAGAAGGCGGGGGGCAAGGCTACACCTTC CASKEGGGQGYTF
TRBJ1-5 16 TRBD1 . TRBV24-1 TGTGCCACCAGTGATGGCGGAGGGGGCTTAGGGCAGCCCCAGCATTTT CATSDGGGGLGQPQHF
TRBJ1-5 16 . . TRBV3-1/TRBV3-2 TGTGCCAGCAGCCATCCTGACGGTCCTGTCGGTCAGCCCCAGCATTTT CASSHPDGPVGQPQHF
TRBJ2-7 13 . . TRBV2 TGTGCCAGCAGTATGGACACCTTATACGAGCAGTACTTC CASSMDTLYEQYF
TRBJ2-7 15 TRBD1 once TRBV7-9 TGTGCCAGCAGCCTTGGACAGGGCAAGGATGAGGAGCAGTACTTC CASSLGQGKDEEQYF
TRBJ2-7 13 TRBD1 once TRBV27 TGTGCCAGCAGTGGGGGGACAGGGTACGAGCAGTACTTC CASSGGTGYEQYF
TRBJ2-1 15 TRBD2 . TRBV29-1 TGCAGCGTTGGACCGGGACTAGCATTTAACAATGAGCAGTTCTTC CSVGPGLAFNNEQFF
TRBJ1-5 14 . . TRBV16 TGTGCCAGCAGCCAATCTTCCAGCAATCAGCCCCAGCATTTT CASSQSSSNQPQHF
TRBJ2-7 14 TRBD1 . TRBV7-2 TGTGCCAGCAGCTTTGGGGACAGGGGCGACGAGCAGTACTTC CASSFGDRGDEQYF
TRBJ2-7 13 . once TRBV28 TGTGCCAGCAGTTTAGGGGGAAACCGCGAGCAGTACTTC CASSLGGNREQYF
TRBJ2-1 15 TRBD2 . TRBV19 TGTGCCAGTAGTACCGCCCCGGGACTAGCCAATGAGCAGTTCTTC CASSTAPGLANEQFF
TRBJ2-7 12 . . TRBV30 TGTGCCTGGGGGGGGTCCTCCTACGAGCAGTACTTC CAWGGSSYEQYF
TRBJ1-1 13 . . TRBV5-1 TGCGCCAGCAGTCCAACAGCCAACACTGAAGCTTTCTTT CASSPTANTEAFF
TRBJ1-1 13 . . TRBV6-5 TGTGCCAGCAGTCCTACGGACACAAAGGCGGCTTTCTTT CASSPTDTKAAFF
TRBJ2-1 15 . . TRBV9 TGTGCCAGCAGCCCTTGGACCGAAGGCGAGAATGAGCAGTTCTTC CASSPWTEGENEQFF
TRBJ2-5 13 TRBD1 . TRBV6-5 TGTGCCAGCAGGTCGACAGGGCTGGAGACCCAGTACTTC CASRSTGLETQYF
TRBJ2-1 14 . . TRBV5-1 TGCGCCAGCAGAGCCGGGCAGATTGGGAATGAGCAGTTCTTC CASRAGQIGNEQFF